The source of this T cell receptor beta chain is a study of cytomegalovirus exposure and HLA in healthy donors. About the research overall: In an earlier analysis, approximately 120 million unique TCR beta sequences were found from some 180 million T cells.

On this clone: Its antigen is unidentified.

Use of 60 Vbeta and 13 Jbeta primers characterized the PCR. The protocol was immunoSEQ multiplex PCR, while the TCRdb copy is restricted to in-frame clones and leaves out a portion. The table has some 90,000 clones, about 81% seen once; the top ten hold more than 1.4%. Overall study results and limits: Among the sequence variants, a highly shared cluster was likely an artifact of sequencing. The CMV antigen specificity of three CMV-associated chains was confirmed through in vitro analysis.

Looked up from germline, CDR1 is SGHNT and CDR2 is YYREEE (reference sequence). This CDR3 is built from 13 residues. The V gene lost 4 bases and the J gene lost 5 bases, with 12 bases spanning the gap. The receptor's source is a man aged 40-49 years in good health and CMV-seronegative. Sequencing was done on a sample of PBMCs. The rearrangement links TRBV5-4 to TRBJ1-1; perhaps TRBD1 as D (6 bases). CDR3 coding DNA: TGTGCCAGCAGCATCGGGACACATACTGAAGCTTTCTTT. Protein sequence: CASSIGTHTEAFF.